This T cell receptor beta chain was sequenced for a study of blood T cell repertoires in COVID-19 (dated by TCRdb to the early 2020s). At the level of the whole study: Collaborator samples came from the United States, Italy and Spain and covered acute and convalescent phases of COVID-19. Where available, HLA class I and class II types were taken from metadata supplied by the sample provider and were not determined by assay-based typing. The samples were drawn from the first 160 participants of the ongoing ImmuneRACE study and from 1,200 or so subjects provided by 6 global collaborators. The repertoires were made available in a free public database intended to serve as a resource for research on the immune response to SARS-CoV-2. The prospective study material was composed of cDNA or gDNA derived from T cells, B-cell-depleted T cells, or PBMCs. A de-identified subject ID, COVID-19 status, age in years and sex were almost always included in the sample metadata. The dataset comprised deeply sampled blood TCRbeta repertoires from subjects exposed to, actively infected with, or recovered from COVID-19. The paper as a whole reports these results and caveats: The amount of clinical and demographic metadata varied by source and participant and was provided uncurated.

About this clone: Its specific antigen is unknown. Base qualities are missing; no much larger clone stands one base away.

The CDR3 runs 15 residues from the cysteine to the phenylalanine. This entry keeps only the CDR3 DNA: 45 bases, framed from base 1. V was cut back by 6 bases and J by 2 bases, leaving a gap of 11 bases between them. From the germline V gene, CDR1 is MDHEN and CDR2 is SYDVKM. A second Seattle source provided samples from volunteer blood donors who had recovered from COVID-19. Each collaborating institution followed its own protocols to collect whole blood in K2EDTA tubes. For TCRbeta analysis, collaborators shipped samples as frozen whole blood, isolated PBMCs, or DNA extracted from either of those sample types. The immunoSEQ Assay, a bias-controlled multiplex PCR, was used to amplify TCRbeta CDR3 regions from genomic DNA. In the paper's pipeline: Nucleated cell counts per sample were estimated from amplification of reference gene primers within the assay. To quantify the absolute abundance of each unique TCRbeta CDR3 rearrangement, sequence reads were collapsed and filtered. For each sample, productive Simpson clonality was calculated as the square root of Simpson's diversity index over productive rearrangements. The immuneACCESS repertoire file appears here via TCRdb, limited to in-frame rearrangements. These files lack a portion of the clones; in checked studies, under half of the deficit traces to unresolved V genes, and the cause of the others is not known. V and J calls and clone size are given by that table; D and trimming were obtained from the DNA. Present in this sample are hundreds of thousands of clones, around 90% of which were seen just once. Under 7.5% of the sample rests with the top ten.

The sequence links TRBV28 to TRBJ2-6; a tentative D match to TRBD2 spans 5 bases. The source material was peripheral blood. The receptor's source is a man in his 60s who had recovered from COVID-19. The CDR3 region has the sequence CASRPSGAGANVLTF. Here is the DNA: TGTGCCAGCAGACCATCCGGGGCTGGGGCCAACGTCCTGACTTTC.